This TCR beta chain originates from a study of graft-versus-host responses after intestinal transplantation. Study-level points and caveats: An association linked early post-transplant HvG declines with peak circulating GvH clone levels.

The V and J ends lost 1 base and 1 base respectively, with 6 bases between them. Per the germline V gene, CDR1 is SGHVS and CDR2 is FQNEAQ. This CDR3 is built from 14 residues. About this clone: Antigen: not known.

The protocol was immunoSEQ multiplex PCR, while the TCRdb copy is restricted to in-frame clones and leaves out a portion. The sample yields about 88,000 clones, around 90% seen once. The specimen was unstimulated CD4+ T cells sorted from spleen or lymph node cells, collected before intestinal transplant. This receptor was taken from a human donor who received an intestinal transplant. The gene calls are TRBV7-8 and TRBJ2-3, with D tentatively TRBD1 (6 bases). CDR3 in DNA: TGTGCCAGCAGCTTAGGGACAGGCACAGATACGCAGTATTTT. Residues: CASSLGTGTDTQYF. The whole variable domain, filled in from reference TRBV7-8 and TRBJ2-3, reads GAGVSQSPRYKVAKRGQDVALRCDPISGHVSLFWYQQALGQGPEFLTYFQNEAQLDKSGLPSDRFFAERPEGSVSTLKIQRTQQEDSAVYLCASSLGTGTDTQYFGPGTRLTVL.